This TCR beta chain was sequenced in a study of T cell clones after liver transplantation. Turning to the study itself: TCRbeta sequencing after a pre-transplant mixed lymphocyte reaction identified graft-donor-reactive clones, later tracked in post-transplant blood. Three of eight recipients were HCV-positive; others had non-autoimmune, non-viral indications.

V was shortened by 6 bases and J by 7 bases, with 15 bases between the two germline ends. CDR1 and CDR2 from the germline V gene are MNHNY and SVGAGI (reference sequence). The CDR3 has 14 residues. Findings and limits, study-wide: A larger donor-reactive than third-party decline suggested partial antigen-specific deletion.

Regarding this clone: What it recognizes is unknown.

TCRdb's copy holds only in-frame clones and misses some; the assay was immunoSEQ multiplex PCR. The sample has 65,000 to 85,000 clones; around four fifths are singletons. The material sequenced was CD4+ T cells from blood, taken less than 50 months after liver transplant. V and J are TRBV6-6 and TRBJ1-4; no clear D gene. The receptor's source is a human patient who received a liver transplant. Some T cells here may be from the graft donor. The CDR3 sequence: CASRFLSRGEKLFF. The CDR3 bases are TGTGCCAGCAGGTTTCTGTCCCGGGGTGAAAAACTGTTTTTT.